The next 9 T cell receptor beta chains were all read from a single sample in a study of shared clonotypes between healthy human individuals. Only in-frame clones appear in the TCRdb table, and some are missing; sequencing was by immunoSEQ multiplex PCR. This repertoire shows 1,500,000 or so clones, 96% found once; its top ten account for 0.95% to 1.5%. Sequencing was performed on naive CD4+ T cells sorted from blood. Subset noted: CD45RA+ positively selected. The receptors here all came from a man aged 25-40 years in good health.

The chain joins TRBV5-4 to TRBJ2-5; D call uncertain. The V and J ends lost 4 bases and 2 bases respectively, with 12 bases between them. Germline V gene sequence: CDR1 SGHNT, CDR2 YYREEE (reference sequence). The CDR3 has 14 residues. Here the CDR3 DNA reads TGTGCCAGCAGCCTAAAGGTCAGACAAGAGACCCAGTACTTC. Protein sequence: CASSLKVRQETQYF.

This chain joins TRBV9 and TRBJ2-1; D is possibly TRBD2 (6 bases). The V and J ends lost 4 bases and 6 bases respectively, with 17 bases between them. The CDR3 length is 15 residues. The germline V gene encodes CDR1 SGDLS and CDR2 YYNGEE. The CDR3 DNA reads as TGTGCCAGCAGCACTAGCCCTGTCCGGGGCAATGAGCAGTTCTTC. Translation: CASSTSPVRGNEQFF.

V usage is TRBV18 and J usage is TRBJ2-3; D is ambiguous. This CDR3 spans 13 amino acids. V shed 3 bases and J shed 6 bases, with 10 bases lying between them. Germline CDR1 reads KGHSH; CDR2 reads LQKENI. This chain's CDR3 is CASSPTPRDTQYF. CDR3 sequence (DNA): TGTGCCAGCTCACCGACACCCAGGGATACGCAGTATTTT. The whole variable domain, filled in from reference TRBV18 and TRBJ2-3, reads NAGVMQNPRHLVRRRGQEARLRCSPMKGHSHVYWYRQLPEEGLKFMVYLQKENIIDESGMPKERFSAEFPKEGPSILRIQQVVRGDSAAYFCASSPTPRDTQYFGPGTRLTVL.

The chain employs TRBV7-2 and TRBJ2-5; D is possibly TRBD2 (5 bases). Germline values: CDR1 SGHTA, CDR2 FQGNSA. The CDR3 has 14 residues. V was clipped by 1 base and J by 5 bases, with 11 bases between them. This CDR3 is CASSLVEVRETQYF. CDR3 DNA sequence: TGTGCCAGCAGCTTAGTGGAGGTCCGGGAGACCCAGTACTTC.

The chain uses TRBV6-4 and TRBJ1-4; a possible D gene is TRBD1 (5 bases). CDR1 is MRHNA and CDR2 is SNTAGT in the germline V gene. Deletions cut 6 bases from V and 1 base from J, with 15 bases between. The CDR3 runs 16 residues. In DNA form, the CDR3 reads TGTGCCAGCAGAATCCTAGGCAGGGAAACTAATGAAAAACTGTTTTTT. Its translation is CASRILGRETNEKLFF.

The CDR3 sequence: CASVVAGDEQYF. CDR3 bases: TGTGCCAGCGTCGTCGCGGGGGACGAGCAGTACTTC. The gene calls are TRBV28 and TRBJ2-7; 7 bases are shared with TRBD2. In germline, CDR1 is MDHEN, CDR2 SYDVKM. The CDR3 length is 12 residues. J gave up 5 bases and V 8 bases, and 6 bases lay outside the gene matches.

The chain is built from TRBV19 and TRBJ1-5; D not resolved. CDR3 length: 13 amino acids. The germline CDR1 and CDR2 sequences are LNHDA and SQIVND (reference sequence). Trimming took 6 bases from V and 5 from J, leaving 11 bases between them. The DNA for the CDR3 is TGTGCCAGTAGGAGAGAGGGAGATCAGCCCCAGCATTTT. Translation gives CASRREGDQPQHF.

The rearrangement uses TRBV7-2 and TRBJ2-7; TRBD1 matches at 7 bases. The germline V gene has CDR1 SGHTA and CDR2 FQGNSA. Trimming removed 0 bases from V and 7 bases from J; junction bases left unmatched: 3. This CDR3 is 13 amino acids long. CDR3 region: CASSLARGQEQYF. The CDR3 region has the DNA TGTGCCAGCAGCTTAGCTAGGGGACAGGAGCAGTACTTC. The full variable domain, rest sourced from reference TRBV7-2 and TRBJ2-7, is GAGVSQSPSNKVTEKGKDVELRCDPISGHTALYWYRQSLGQGLEFLIYFQGNSAPDKSGLPSDRFSAERTGGSVSTLTIQRTQQEDSAVYLCASSLARGQEQYFGPGTRLTVT.

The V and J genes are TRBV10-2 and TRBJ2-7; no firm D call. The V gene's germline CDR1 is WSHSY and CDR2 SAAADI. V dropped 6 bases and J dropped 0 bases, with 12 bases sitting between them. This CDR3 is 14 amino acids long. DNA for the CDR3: TGCGCCAGCAGGGTCAAGACTTCCTCCTACGAGCAGTACTTC. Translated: CASRVKTSSYEQYF.